This entry concerns a single TCR beta chain. Judged by its sample share, this clonotype qualifies as large (0.1 to 1%). What this receptor recognizes is not known. The sample holds no much larger clone one base away, and base qualities are not on file. The data originate from a study of precursors of human CD4 cytotoxic T cells (dated by TCRdb to 2017 to 2018). The study in broad terms: In total, approximately 13 donors contributed CD4+ memory subsets to the bulk TCR-seq analysis. TCR-seq analysis of over 11 donors yielded TCRalpha and TCRbeta chain sequences (table S7).

The germline V gene (reference sequence) provides CDR1 LGHDT and CDR2 YNNKEL. There are 15 amino acids in the CDR3, from cysteine to phenylalanine inclusive. CDR3 DNA only is kept here, 45 bases in frame from base 1. Trimming removed 4 bases from V and 5 bases from J; the gene matches leave 4 bases unexplained. To test whether a precursor-effector relationship exists among CD4 cytotoxic T cells, bulk UMI-based TCR sequencing was run on four sorted CD4+ memory subsets: TCM, TEM, IL-7Rhigh TEMRA, and IL-7R- TEMRA. Cells were obtained from peripheral blood mononuclear cells isolated from human blood. Broad study findings and their caveats: IL-7Rhigh and IL-7R- TEMRA subsets showed more restricted TCR repertoires, with lower diversity and more expanded clonotypes, than TCM and TEM subsets. A bigger share of IL-7Rhigh TEMRA clonotypes consisted of expanded effector clonotypes than was the case for TEM or TCM clonotypes. Some bulk TCR-seq comparisons included only about 95% of the 14 donors, suggesting not every subset was available for every donor. According to the authors, an observational design in humans cannot definitively determine the direction of differentiation between precursor and effector cells.

These reads were obtained on an Illumina MiSeq. Turning to the authors' computational methods: The Shannon-Wiener index, computed in VDJtools, was used to measure repertoire diversity. A TCRbeta clonotype counted as expanded if its clonotype frequency was 3 or higher. The public sequencing data were trimmed at Q25 with fastp and processed into clonotypes with MiXCR by TCRdb, which kept only in-frame beta chains. Records with the same CDR3 protein are collapsed into one entry carrying the most frequent genes and DNA. What appears here as the V and J calls and clone size reflects TCRdb's work, not the paper's. The sample table shows some 400 distinct CDR3 sequences, and 22% are seen once. The ten largest account for about 30% of the sample.

The clonotype was recovered from a human donor in good health. This chain joins TRBV3-1 to TRBJ1-6, and TRBD1 matches 8 of the central bases. Sequences were obtained from memory CD4+ T cells from blood (PBMCs). Read as DNA, the sequence is TGTGCCAGCAGCCCCGGGACAGGAGATAATTCACCCCTCCACTTT. Its product reads: CASSPGTGDNSPLHF.